Listed below are T cell receptor beta chains from one sample, sequenced in a study of blood T cell repertoires in COVID-19. Method: immunoSEQ multiplex PCR; TCRdb's copy keeps in-frame clones and lacks some. This sample has 130,000 to 150,000 clones; approximately 85% occur once, and the top ten carry approximately 1.8%. Sequenced material: peripheral blood. All receptors derive from a man aged 65 to 79 with acute or convalescent COVID-19. CDR3s include the opening cysteine and the closing phenylalanine or tryptophan. A D gene is named only where the DNA matches it firmly. Some rows have no size entry. The others give once, few or many, or a class for an expanded clone.

>TRBD1|TRBJ1-2|TRBV5-1|-
CASSLVATGGANYGYTF
TGCGCCAGCAGCTTGGTGGCGACAGGGGGAGCTAACTATGGCTACACCTTC
>TRBD1|TRBJ1-2|TRBV6-5|once
CASSDRVLNYGYTF
TGTGCCAGCAGCGACAGGGTTCTTAACTATGGCTACACCTTC
>-|TRBJ1-5|TRBV28|-
CASSLDSYLGQPQHF
TGTGCCAGCAGCCTCGACAGCTATCTAGGGCAGCCCCAGCATTTT
>TRBD1|TRBJ1-2|TRBV27|-
CASSFTFFEGTGGSNVYGYTF
TGTGCCAGCAGTTTCACCTTTTTTGAAGGAACAGGGGGCTCCAATGTCTATGGCTACACCTTC
>-|TRBJ2-2|TRBV5-1|once
CASRPQDWSGELFF
TGCGCCAGCAGACCACAGGATTGGTCCGGGGAGCTGTTTTTT
>-|TRBJ1-3|TRBV5-1|-
CASSLDQGIGSGNTIYF
TGCGCCAGCAGCCTGGATCAGGGAATAGGGTCTGGAAACACCATATATTTT
>TRBD1|TRBJ2-7|TRBV6-1|once
CASSVLGGQGSYEQYF
TGTGCCAGCAGTGTCCTAGGCGGACAGGGCTCCTACGAGCAGTACTTC
>-|TRBJ1-2|TRBV19|-
CASRRLGGIDGYTF
TGTGCCAGTAGGAGGCTGGGAGGAATTGATGGCTACACCTTC
>-|TRBJ2-3|TRBV19|once
CASSISKTSTDTQYF
TGTGCCAGTAGTATCAGTAAGACTAGCACAGATACGCAGTATTTT
>-|TRBJ1-6|TRBV19|few
CASSMGGDSPLHF
TGTGCCAGTAGTATGGGAGGGGATTCACCCCTCCACTTT
>-|TRBJ1-5|TRBV3-1/TRBV3-2|few
CAIPTEKIYQPQHF
TGTGCCATCCCGACAGAAAAAATTTATCAGCCCCAGCATTTT
>TRBD1|TRBJ1-6|TRBV7-6|few
CASTRRGTGGVGPNSPLHF
TGTGCCAGCACCCGGCGGGGGACAGGGGGCGTCGGACCCAATTCACCCCTCCACTTT
>-|TRBJ2-7|TRBV5-1|-
CASRKDSYEQYF
TGCGCCAGCAGAAAGGACAGCTACGAGCAGTACTTC
>-|TRBJ1-1|TRBV29-1|once
CSVGQPNTEAFF
TGCAGCGTTGGACAGCCGAACACTGAAGCTTTCTTT
>-|TRBJ2-4|TRBV5-1|-
CASSLGQGGQNIQYF
TGCGCCAGCAGCTTGGGGCAGGGCGGTCAAAACATTCAGTACTTC
>-|TRBJ2-7|TRBV6-1|-
CASSDEWAGVSYEQYF
TGTGCCAGCAGTGATGAGTGGGCAGGGGTTTCCTACGAGCAGTACTTC
>TRBD1|TRBJ2-7|TRBV10-1|-
CASSKTGGAYEQYF
TGCGCCAGCAGCAAAACAGGGGGCGCCTACGAGCAGTACTTC
>-|TRBJ2-1|TRBV6-5|once
CASAVGVGSYNEQFF
TGTGCCAGCGCCGTAGGGGTTGGGTCCTACAATGAGCAGTTCTTC
>-|TRBJ1-1|TRBV20-1|-
CSASKDYFNTEAFF
TGCAGTGCTAGTAAAGACTATTTCAACACTGAAGCTTTCTTT
>TRBD2|TRBJ2-5|TRBV7-8|-
CASHFGGTMRGETQYF
TGTGCCAGCCATTTCGGGGGGACCATGAGGGGAGAGACCCAGTACTTC
>-|TRBJ1-2|TRBV6-1|-
CASSEVWGGPNYGYTF
TGTGCCAGCAGTGAAGTGTGGGGAGGACCTAACTATGGCTACACCTTC
>-|TRBJ2-5|TRBV12-5|-
CASGLARLYLRGQETQYF
TGTGCTAGTGGTTTGGCCCGCCTCTACTTGCGGGGACAAGAGACCCAGTACTTC